A single sample is the source of the 14 T cell receptor beta chains below, sequenced in a study of blood T cell repertoires in COVID-19. Some clones are missing from TCRdb's copy, which holds only in-frame ones; the method was immunoSEQ multiplex PCR. In the table there are approximately 210,000 clones, roughly four fifths of which are singletons. The sample consisted of PBMCs or T cells enriched from blood (not recorded which). The receptors shown here come from a woman aged 55-69 years who had recovered from COVID-19.

J is TRBJ1-1 and V is TRBV1. TRBV1 corresponds to a pseudogene. CDR3 length: 18 residues. The CDR3 DNA sequence: TGCACCAGCAGCCAAGAAATAGGAGGGCAGCGGGGGAACACTGAAGCTTTCTTT. Encoded protein: CTSSQEIGGQRGNTEAFF.

The CDR3 is CASSLAGLGAYEQYF. Written as DNA, the CDR3 is TGTGCCAGCAGTTTGGCGGGATTAGGGGCCTACGAGCAGTACTTC. The chain recombines TRBV27 with TRBJ2-7, with D perhaps matching TRBD2 (6 bases). CDR1 is MNHEY and CDR2 is SMNVEV in the germline V gene (reference sequence). This CDR3 has 15 residues. The V gene lost 3 bases and the J gene lost 2 bases, with 14 bases spanning the gap.

The rearrangement uses TRBV2 and TRBJ1-6; no clear D gene. Per germline, CDR1 SNHLY and CDR2 FYNNEI. V was cut by 4 bases and J by 7 bases, with 17 bases left in between. The CDR3 spans 16 residues. DNA for the CDR3: TGTGCCAGCAGTGTCATCTTGGCCCGAGGGAATTCACCCCTCCACTTT. It specifies CASSVILARGNSPLHF.

The chain carries TRBV7-2 and TRBJ2-1, with a weak D call TRBD2 (7 bases). The CDR3 contains 16 residues. V lost 5 bases and J 7 bases, leaving 21 bases between the germline ends. CDR1 is SGHTA, CDR2 FQGNSA, per germline. The CDR3 here is CASSPIGGAPRNEQFF. The CDR3 bases are TGTGCCAGCAGCCCGATAGGGGGGGCCCCCCGAAATGAGCAGTTCTTC.

This sequence joins TRBV5-1 and TRBJ1-4; D is perhaps TRBD1 (6 bases). Germline V CDR1 and CDR2: SGHRS, YFSETQ. The CDR3 totals 14 residues. The ends were cut back, 3 bases at V and 7 bases at J, with 13 bases in the middle. The CDR3 here is CASSSGGGGEKLFF. CDR3 in DNA: TGCGCCAGCAGCTCGGGGGGCGGCGGTGAAAAACTGTTTTTT.

This clone was counted only a few times. The V call is TRBV5-1, the J call TRBJ1-2; 8 bases map to TRBD1. The CDR3 totals 14 residues. CDR1 and CDR2 (germline): SGHRS, YFSETQ. Trimming cost V 1 base and J 7 bases; bases outside gene matches: 6. The CDR3 sequence: CASSLTQGAAGYTF. The CDR3 DNA reads TGCGCCAGCAGCTTGACTCAGGGGGCGGCTGGCTACACCTTC.

The chain has TRBV24-1 and TRBJ1-2, with D perhaps TRBD1 (5 bases). The CDR3 is 13 amino acids. V was clipped by 1 base and J by 5 bases, with 7 bases between them. Germline loops: CDR1 KGHDR, CDR2 SFDVKD. Written as DNA, the CDR3 is TGTGCCACCAGTGATTTTAGGGGATATGGCTACACCTTC. This translates into CATSDFRGYGYTF.

The rearrangement joins TRBV2 to TRBJ2-1; no reliable D call. CDR1 SNHLY and CDR2 FYNNEI come from the germline V gene. Trimming left V 5 bases short and J 14 bases short, with 13 bases between. This CDR3 comprises 11 residues. The CDR3 nucleotides read TGTGCCAGCAGTTTCGACTTATGGAAGTTCTTC. Translation gives CASSFDLWKFF.

V usage is TRBV2 and J usage is TRBJ2-7, with 12 bases lining up with TRBD2. The CDR3 length is 15 residues. J was trimmed by 6 bases and V by 4 bases; bases with no gene match: 7. The germline gives CDR1 SNHLY, CDR2 FYNNEI. CDR3 sequence (DNA): TGTGCCAGCAGTGTATTAGGACTAGCGGGGCCCGAGCAGTACTTC. This encodes CASSVLGLAGPEQYF.

This clone occurred once. The CDR3 DNA reads as TGTGCCAGCAGCCTAGGGGCGGGACGAAGAGCTTTCTTT. Protein product: CASSLGAGRRAFF. This rearrangement joins TRBV11-3 to TRBJ1-1, with a tentative D call TRBD1 (5 bases). V shed 5 bases and J shed 10 bases, with 17 bases lying between them. CDR1 SGHNT and CDR2 YENEEA come from the germline V gene. The CDR3 is 13 amino acids.

This chain joins TRBV12-3 or TRBV12-4 and TRBJ1-4; D remains unclear. This CDR3 comprises 11 residues. Trimming cost V 7 bases and J 8 bases, with 8 bases left between them. The CDR3 is CASTRGEKLFF. CDR3 sequence (DNA): TGTGCCAGCACCCGAGGGGAAAAACTGTTTTTT.

This chain joins TRBV20-1 and TRBJ1-2, with 8 bases aligning to TRBD1. Unmatched junction bases numbered 4, after V lost 5 bases and J lost 8 bases. The CDR3 extends over 11 amino acids. The germline V gene has CDR1 DFQATT and CDR2 SNEGSKA (reference sequence). The CDR3, as DNA: TGCAGTGCTGGACAGGGTGGAGGCTACACCTTC. Translated, it gives CSAGQGGGYTF.

In DNA form, the CDR3 reads TGTGCCACCTCGGACAGGGTAATCGGTGGGTCACCCCTCCACTTT. Residues: CATSDRVIGGSPLHF. The chain is built from TRBV5-4 and TRBJ1-6, with 8 bases lining up with TRBD1. This CDR3 contains 15 residues. Trimming at V came to 9 bases and at J to 10 bases, leaving 15 bases not matched to a gene. Germline CDR1 and CDR2: SGHNT and YYREEE (reference sequence).

The chain carries TRBV7-2 and TRBJ1-5, with 9 positions matching TRBD1. The CDR3 consists of 16 residues. CDR1 and CDR2 from the germline V gene are SGHTA and FQGNSA. Trimming removed 5 bases from V and 6 bases from J; junction bases left unmatched: 11. The CDR3 reads CASSLGNRGHRQPQHF. CDR3 nucleotide sequence: TGTGCCAGCAGCCTTGGGAACAGGGGGCATCGTCAGCCCCAGCATTTT.